Listed here are 22 T cell receptor beta chains from one sample, sequenced in a study of control samples from healthy donors and cancer patients. Only in-frame clones appear in the TCRdb table, and some are missing; sequencing was by immunoSEQ multiplex PCR. The sample lists about 130,000 clones, 91% occurring once. The sample consisted of blood. These receptor sequences come from a man aged 18 to 30 in good health.

The chain joins TRBV4-1 to TRBJ1-1; D not resolved. Trimming took 4 bases from V and 0 from J, leaving 9 bases between them. The CDR3 totals 14 residues. The V gene's germline CDR1 is MGHRA and CDR2 YSYEKL. CDR3 DNA sequence: TGCGCCAGCAGCCTTAACCTTATGAACACTGAAGCTTTCTTT. Translated: CASSLNLMNTEAFF.

J is TRBJ2-2 and V is TRBV5-1; D is ambiguous. The V gene's germline CDR1 is SGHRS and CDR2 YFSETQ. The CDR3 loop spans 14 amino acids. V was cut by 4 bases and J by 0 bases, with 7 bases left in between. CDR3 nucleotide sequence: TGCGCCAGCAGCCCTCCTACGAACACCGGGGAGCTGTTTTTT. This gives the protein CASSPPTNTGELFF.

This clone was recorded only once. V is TRBV15 and J is TRBJ2-1, with 10 bases aligning to TRBD2. Per the germline V gene, CDR1 is LNHNV and CDR2 is YYDKDF (reference sequence). After removal of 1 base from V and 8 bases from J, the junction contained 5 bases not matched to a gene. The CDR3 has 15 amino acids. The CDR3 DNA sequence: TGTGCCACCAGCAGAGTAGGGAGCGGGGGGGATGAGCAGTTCTTC. This translates into CATSRVGSGGDEQFF.

This clone was found once. The rearrangement joins TRBV6-5 to TRBJ2-7, with 12 bases lining up with TRBD1. The V and J ends lost 6 bases and 1 base, in that order; junction bases with no gene match: 1. CDR1 and CDR2 (germline): MNHEY, SVGAGI. The CDR3 sequence is 14 residues long. The CDR3 DNA is TGTGCCAGCAGGGGACAGGGGGCTTCCTACGAGCAGTACTTC. Translated: CASRGQGASYEQYF.

The rearrangement uses TRBV10-1 and TRBJ2-1; 9 nucleotides agree with TRBD1. V was clipped by 2 bases and J by 6 bases; unmatched bases: 8. Germline V gene data show CDR1 as WNHNN and CDR2 as SYGVQD (reference sequence). The CDR3 is 16 residues long. The CDR3 nucleotides read TGCGCCAGCAGTGAGACCTCGGGACAGGGACTCAATGAGCAGTTCTTC. It specifies CASSETSGQGLNEQFF.

This clone was seen only once. The rearrangement uses TRBV24-1 and TRBJ1-1; D gene uncertain. The V and J ends lost 8 bases and 2 bases respectively, with 8 bases between them. The CDR3 has 12 amino acids. Looked up from germline, CDR1 is KGHDR and CDR2 is SFDVKD. This chain's CDR3 is CATIYKNTEAFF. Written as DNA, the CDR3 is TGTGCCACCATCTATAAAAACACTGAAGCTTTCTTT.

By share of the sample, this clone is medium-sized. The chain uses TRBV5-1 and TRBJ2-5; either TRBD1 or TRBD2 may fit D (6 bases each). The CDR3 is 16 residues long. Germline-derived CDR1 and CDR2 are SGHRS and YFSETQ. V was shortened by 2 bases and J by 2 bases, with 16 bases between the two germline ends. The DNA of the CDR3 is TGCGCCAGCAGCTTAGACTCACGGGGGCCGCAAGAGACCCAGTACTTC. Its translation is CASSLDSRGPQETQYF.

The chain uses TRBV27 and TRBJ2-5; 11 nucleotides match TRBD2. The CDR3 has 15 residues. In germline, CDR1 is MNHEY, CDR2 SMNVEV (reference sequence). Trimming removed 7 bases from V and 2 bases from J; junction bases left unmatched: 6. The CDR3 here is CASKELAGGQETQYF. Written as DNA, the CDR3 is TGTGCCAGCAAGGAGTTAGCGGGGGGGCAAGAGACCCAGTACTTC.

The gene calls are TRBV6-2 or TRBV6-3 and TRBJ2-7, with D perhaps TRBD1 (6 bases). Trimming shortened V by 2 bases and J by 13 bases, and 15 bases separated the two germline ends. Looked up from germline, CDR1 is MNHEY and CDR2 is SVGEGT. The CDR3 is made up of 12 amino acids. CDR3: CASSYQQGKIYF. The CDR3 DNA reads TGTGCCAGCAGTTACCAGCAGGGGAAGATCTACTTC.

The rearrangement uses TRBV5-1 and TRBJ1-2, with no clear D. V was pared by 0 bases and J by 4 bases, with 1 base between. The CDR3 is 11 amino acids. In germline, CDR1 is SGHRS, CDR2 YFSETQ. The CDR3 nucleotides are TGCGCCAGCAGCTTGGGCTATGGCTACACCTTC. This codes for CASSLGYGYTF.

This chain uses TRBV5-4 with TRBJ2-1, with 15 positions matching TRBD2. CDR3 length equals 17 residues. Germline loops: CDR1 SGHNT, CDR2 YYREEE (reference sequence). Unmatched junction bases numbered 8, after V lost 6 bases and J lost 4 bases. CDR3 in amino acids: CASTRTSGGARYNEQFF. CDR3 bases: TGTGCCAGCACCCGGACTAGCGGGGGGGCTAGGTACAATGAGCAGTTCTTC. The variable domain in full, completed from reference TRBV5-4 and TRBJ2-1, reads ETGVTQSPTHLIKTRGQQVTLRCSSQSGHNTVSWYQQALGQGPQFIFQYYREEENGRGNFPPRFSGLQFPNYSSELNVNALELDDSALYLCASTRTSGGARYNEQFFGPGTRLTVL.

This sequence joins TRBV7-6 and TRBJ1-1; 8 nucleotides match TRBD1. Germline-derived CDR1 and CDR2 are SGHVS and FNYEAQ. CDR3 length: 14 residues. Losses at the gene ends were 0 bases for V and 8 bases for J; bases not matched to a gene: 5. CDR3 amino acids: CASSLAGGQGEAFF. CDR3 DNA: TGTGCCAGCAGCTTAGCGGGTGGACAGGGAGAAGCTTTCTTT. The variable domain in full, with the rest retrieved from reference TRBV7-6 and TRBJ1-1, is GAGVSQSPRYKVTKRGQDVALRCDPISGHVSLYWYRQALGQGPEFLTYFNYEAQQDKSGLPNDRFSAERPEGSISTLTIQRTEQRDSAMYRCASSLAGGQGEAFFGQGTRLTVV.

This chain links TRBV12-3 or TRBV12-4 with TRBJ1-4; perhaps TRBD1 as D (6 bases). V was pared by 5 bases and J by 10 bases, with 14 bases between. The CDR3 has 13 residues. CDR3 DNA: TGTGCCAGCAGTCACGCCAGGGGTGGAAAACTGTTTTTT. Its translation: CASSHARGGKLFF.

The J gene is TRBJ2-5, the V gene TRBV19; TRBD1 aligns across 7 bases. This CDR3 is 15 amino acids long. In germline, CDR1 is LNHDA, CDR2 SQIVND (reference sequence). After removal of 4 bases from V and 5 bases from J, the junction contained 10 bases not matched to a gene. The CDR3 bases are TGTGCCAGTAGTACCCACAGGGGCGGTGGGGAGACCCAGTACTTC. Translation: CASSTHRGGGETQYF. The whole variable domain, remainder taken from reference TRBV19 and TRBJ2-5, is DGGITQSPKYLFRKEGQNVTLSCEQNLNHDAMYWYRQDPGQGLRLIYYSQIVNDFQKGDIAEGYSVSREKKESFPLTVTSAQKNPTAFYLCASSTHRGGGETQYFGPGTRLLVL.

V usage is TRBV6-5 and J usage is TRBJ1-6, with a weak D call TRBD1 (6 bases). Per the germline V gene, CDR1 is MNHEY and CDR2 is SVGAGI. The CDR3 length is 16 residues. Trimming pared 0 bases from V and 3 bases from J, leaving 9 bases between. CDR3 coding DNA: TGTGCCAGCAGTTACTCGAAAGGGGGCTATAATTCACCCCTCCACTTT. This translates into CASSYSKGGYNSPLHF.

This chain uses TRBV4-1 with TRBJ1-6; D perhaps matches TRBD1 (5 bases). The germline gives CDR1 MGHRA, CDR2 YSYEKL. The CDR3 extends over 13 amino acids. The germline V and J ends were trimmed by 4 bases and 15 bases, with 16 bases remaining between them. This CDR3 is CASSPGQGINLHF. The DNA of the CDR3 is TGCGCCAGCAGCCCCGGGCAGGGAATTAACCTCCACTTT.

The count of this clone is one. This chain joins TRBV9 and TRBJ2-2; D remains ambiguous. Deletions cut 4 bases from V and 1 base from J, with 2 bases between. The CDR3 is 12 amino acids. Per the germline V gene, CDR1 is SGDLS and CDR2 is YYNGEE. DNA of the CDR3: TGTGCCAGCAGCCAGAACACCGGGGAGCTGTTTTTT. Encoded protein: CASSQNTGELFF.

Points on this clone: Other DNA variants within this sample encode the same CDR3. This chain links TRBV6-6 with TRBJ1-6, with D possibly matching TRBD1 (6 bases). V lost 4 bases and J 9 bases, leaving 10 bases between the germline ends. The CDR3 totals 13 residues. The germline gives CDR1 MNHNY, CDR2 SVGAGI (reference sequence). The CDR3: CASSSTGISPLHF. CDR3 sequence (DNA): TGTGCCAGCAGTTCGACAGGAATTTCACCCCTCCACTTT.

The chain couples TRBV6-6 to TRBJ1-1; D remains unclear. CDR1 MNHNY and CDR2 SVGAGI come from the germline V gene (reference sequence). Deletions cut 5 bases from V and 5 bases from J, with 9 bases between. The CDR3 length is 12 residues. The CDR3, as DNA: TGTGCCAGCAGTCGCCGGGGAACTGAAGCTTTCTTT. This encodes CASSRRGTEAFF.

The rearrangement uses TRBV5-6 and TRBJ2-3; 11 bases fit TRBD2. CDR3 length: 16 residues. Trimming removed 4 bases from V and 4 bases from J; junction bases left unmatched: 8. From germline, CDR1 is SGHDT and CDR2 YYEEEE. CDR3 DNA: TGTGCCAGCAGCCCGCCGGGACTAGCGGCGGCAGATACGCAGTATTTT. Protein sequence: CASSPPGLAAADTQYF.

The J gene is TRBJ2-7, the V gene TRBV23-1; 11 nucleotides line up with TRBD1. TRBV23-1 falls under the ORF class, with uncertain function. The CDR3 is made up of 15 amino acids. V was pared by 5 bases and J by 3 bases, with 6 bases of the junction left unmatched. DNA of the CDR3: TGCGCCAGCAGTGGGACAGGGGGTAAGTGCTACGAGCAGTACTTC. Amino acids: CASSGTGGKCYEQYF.

The V and J genes are TRBV25-1 and TRBJ1-6; 9 positions agree with TRBD1. CDR1 and CDR2 (germline): MGHDK, SYGVNS. The CDR3 consists of 16 residues. V lost 4 bases and J lost 7; bases outside the gene matches: 8. The CDR3 DNA follows: TGTGCCAGCAGTGGAAAGGGACAGGGATGGAATTCACCCCTCCACTTT. It yields the protein CASSGKGQGWNSPLHF.